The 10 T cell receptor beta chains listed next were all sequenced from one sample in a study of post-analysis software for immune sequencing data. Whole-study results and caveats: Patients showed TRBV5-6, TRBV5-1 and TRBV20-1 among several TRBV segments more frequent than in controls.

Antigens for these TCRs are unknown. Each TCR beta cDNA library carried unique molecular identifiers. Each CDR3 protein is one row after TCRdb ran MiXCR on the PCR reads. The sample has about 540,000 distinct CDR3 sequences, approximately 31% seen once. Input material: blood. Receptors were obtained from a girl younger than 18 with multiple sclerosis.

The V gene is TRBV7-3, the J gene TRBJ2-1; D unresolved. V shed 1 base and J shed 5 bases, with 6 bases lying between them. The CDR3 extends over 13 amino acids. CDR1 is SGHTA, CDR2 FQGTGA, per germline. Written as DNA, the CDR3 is TGTGCCAGCAGCTTAATTCCGGACAATGAGCAGTTCTTC. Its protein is CASSLIPDNEQFF.

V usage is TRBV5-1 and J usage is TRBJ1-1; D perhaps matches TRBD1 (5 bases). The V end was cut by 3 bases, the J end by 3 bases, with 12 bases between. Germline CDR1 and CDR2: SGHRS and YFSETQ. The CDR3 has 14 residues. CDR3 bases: TGCGCCAGCAGCTGGGGTGGGGCGGACACTGAAGCTTTCTTT. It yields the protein CASSWGGADTEAFF. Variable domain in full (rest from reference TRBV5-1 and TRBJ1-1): KAGVTQTPRYLIKTRGQQVTLSCSPISGHRSVSWYQQTPGQGLQFLFEYFSETQRNKGNFPGRFSGRQFSNSRSEMNVSTLELGDSALYLCASSWGGADTEAFFGQGTRLTVV.

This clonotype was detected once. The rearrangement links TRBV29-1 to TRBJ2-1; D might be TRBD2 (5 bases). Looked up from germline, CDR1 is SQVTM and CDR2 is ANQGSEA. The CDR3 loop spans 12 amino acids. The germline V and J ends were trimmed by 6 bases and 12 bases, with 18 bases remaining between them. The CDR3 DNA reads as TGCAGCGTAGGAGGTCTGGGAGATGGGCAGTTCTTC. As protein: CSVGGLGDGQFF.

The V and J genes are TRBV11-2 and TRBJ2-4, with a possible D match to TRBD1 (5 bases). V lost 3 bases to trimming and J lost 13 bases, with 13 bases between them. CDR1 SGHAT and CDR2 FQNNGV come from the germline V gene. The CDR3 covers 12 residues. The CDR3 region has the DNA TGTGCCAGCAGCTTGGGGCCCCAGGAGCAGTACTTC. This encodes CASSLGPQEQYF.

The CDR3 bases are TGTGCCAGCAGTGAAGCGGAGGCTCGGCATTTT. This gives the protein CASSEAEARHF. J is TRBJ1-5 and V is TRBV6-1; the D is unclear. Trimming stripped 0 bases from V and 15 bases from J, with 9 bases between. The germline V gene has CDR1 MNHNS and CDR2 SASEGT. The CDR3 extends over 11 amino acids.

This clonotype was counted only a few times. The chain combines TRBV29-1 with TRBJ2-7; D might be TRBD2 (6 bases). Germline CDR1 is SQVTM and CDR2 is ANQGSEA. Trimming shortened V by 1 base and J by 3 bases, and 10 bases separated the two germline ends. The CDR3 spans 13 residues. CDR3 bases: TGCAGCGTTGAAGGGGGCGGGGACTACGAGCAGTACTTC. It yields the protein CSVEGGGDYEQYF.

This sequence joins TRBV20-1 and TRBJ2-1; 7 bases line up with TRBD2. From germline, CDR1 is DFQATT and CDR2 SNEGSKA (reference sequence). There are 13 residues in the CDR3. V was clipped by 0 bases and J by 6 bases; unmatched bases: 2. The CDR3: CSAREGGVNEQFF. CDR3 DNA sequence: TGCAGTGCTAGAGAGGGGGGGGTCAATGAGCAGTTCTTC.

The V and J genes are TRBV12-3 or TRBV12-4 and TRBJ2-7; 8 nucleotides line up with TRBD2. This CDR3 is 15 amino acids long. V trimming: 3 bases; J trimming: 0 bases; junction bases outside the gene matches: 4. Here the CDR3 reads CASSFSAGDSYEQYF. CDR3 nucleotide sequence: TGTGCCAGCAGTTTTTCAGCGGGGGACTCCTACGAGCAGTACTTC.

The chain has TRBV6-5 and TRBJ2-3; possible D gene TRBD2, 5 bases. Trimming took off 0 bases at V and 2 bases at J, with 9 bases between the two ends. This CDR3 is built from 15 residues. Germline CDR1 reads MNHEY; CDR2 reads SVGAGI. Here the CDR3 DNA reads TGTGCCAGCAGTTACTCGAAACTAGTCACAGATACGCAGTATTTT. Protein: CASSYSKLVTDTQYF.

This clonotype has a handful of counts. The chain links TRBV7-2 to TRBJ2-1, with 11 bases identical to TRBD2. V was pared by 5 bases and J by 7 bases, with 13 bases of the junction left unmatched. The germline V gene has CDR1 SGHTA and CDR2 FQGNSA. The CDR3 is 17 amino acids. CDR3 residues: CASSPAIGASGGNEQFF. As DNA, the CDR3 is TGTGCCAGCAGCCCAGCAATAGGGGCTAGCGGGGGGAATGAGCAGTTCTTC.